This TCR beta chain is from a study of OX40 agonist ivuxolimab in advanced cancers. Notes on the research overall: The costimulatory receptor OX40 (CD134) was targeted by ivuxolimab, a fully human IgG2 agonistic monoclonal antibody. Intravenous ivuxolimab was administered to patients every 2 weeks at six dose levels: 0.01, 0.1, 0.3, 1.5, 3 and 10 mg/kg. Of the roughly 54 dose-escalation patients, hepatocellular carcinoma was present in about 20, melanoma in some 15, renal cell carcinoma in 9 and head and neck cancer in 9. A male proportion of roughly 80% and a mean age of 60 years, ranging from about 20 to 80, were recorded for the dose-escalation cohort. Patients were allowed to have had prior anti-PD-1, anti-PD-L1 or anti-CTLA-4 therapy, and approximately 37% of the dose-escalation patients had been treated with checkpoint inhibitors. Partial responses were achieved by three dose-escalation patients, of whom one had hepatocellular carcinoma and two had cutaneous melanoma. Peripheral TCRbeta sequencing was intended to test whether TCR sequence diversity was altered and clonal T-cell expansion was caused by ivuxolimab. The paper reports the monotherapy dose-escalation portion (N of about 50 patients) of the phase I ivuxolimab trial.

The trial excluded patients who had a history of autoimmune disease or were on systemic immunosuppression. Peripheral blood for TCR sequencing was collected from all dose cohorts at baseline, on cycle 4 day 1, and on cycle 7 day 1. Samples were obtained from an open-label, multicenter, first-in-human phase I dose-escalation trial of ivuxolimab. Adults with locally advanced or metastatic melanoma, renal cell, hepatocellular, or head and neck squamous cell carcinoma were enrolled in the trial. Before TCR sequencing, CD4+ and CD8+ T cells were separately sorted from peripheral blood. Genomic DNA was extracted from sorted cells for sequencing of the TCRbeta CDR3 region. TCRbeta CDR3 regions were sequenced using the immunoSEQ Assay. Entries here come from immuneACCESS through TCRdb and include only in-frame sequences with V and J called. Some clones fail to appear in such tables; in the studies checked, an unresolved V gene covers under half of the shortfall, and the cause of the remainder is unknown. Across this sample there are about 61,000 clones, with approximately 82% seen only once. Of the sample, around 0.47% is held by the ten largest clones.

A note on this clone: It has no known antigen specificity. No quality values exist for individual bases; no much larger clone is one base distant.

The CDR3 spans 12 residues, from the cysteine through the phenylalanine. Only the CDR3 DNA is retained, 36 bases long and in frame from the first base. CDR1 and CDR2, per the germline V gene (reference sequence), are SGHAT and FQDESV. From V the trimming removes 4 bases and from J it removes 5 bases, while the gene matches leave 0 bases of the junction unaccounted for. Broad study findings and their caveats: In the 0.1-3.0 mg/kg groups, partial responders had among the lowest normalized peripheral clonal expansion, particularly in CD8+ T cells. Low levels of normalized T-cell clonal expansion were also shown by some nonresponding patients. At doses of 0.1 to 3.0 mg/kg, clonal expansion of both CD4+ and CD8+ T cells in blood was seen between baseline and week 6. After ivuxolimab, expanded clones were on average more numerous among CD8+ T cells than among CD4+ T cells. Which antigens the clonally expanded peripheral T cells were specific for was not determined.

This clonotype originated in an adult with an advanced solid tumor such as melanoma, head and neck, liver or kidney cancer. This receptor chain uses TRBV11-1 and TRBJ1-2, and 8 junction bases match TRBD1. Sequenced here: CD4+ or CD8+ T cells sorted from blood, sampled in a trial of the OX40 agonist ivuxolimab. The DNA is as follows: TGTGCCAGCAGCTGGGACAGGTATGGCTACACCTTC. The encoded protein is CASSWDRYGYTF.